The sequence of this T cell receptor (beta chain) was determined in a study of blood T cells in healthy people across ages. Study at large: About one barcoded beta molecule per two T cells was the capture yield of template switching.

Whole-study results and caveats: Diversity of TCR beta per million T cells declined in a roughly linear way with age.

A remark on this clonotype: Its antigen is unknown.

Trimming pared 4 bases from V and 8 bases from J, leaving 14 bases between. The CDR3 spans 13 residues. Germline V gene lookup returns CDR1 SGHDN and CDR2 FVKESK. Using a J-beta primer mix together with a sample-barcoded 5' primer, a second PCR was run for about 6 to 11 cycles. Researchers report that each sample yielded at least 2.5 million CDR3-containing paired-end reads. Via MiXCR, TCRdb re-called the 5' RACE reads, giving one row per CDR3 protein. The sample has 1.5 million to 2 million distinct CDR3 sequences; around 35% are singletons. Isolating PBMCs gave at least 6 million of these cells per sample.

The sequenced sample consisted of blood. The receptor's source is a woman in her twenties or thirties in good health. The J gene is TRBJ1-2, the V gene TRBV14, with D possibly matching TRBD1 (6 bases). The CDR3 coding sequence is TGTGCCAGCAGCCCCATTGAGGGGGTCGGCTACACCTTC. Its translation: CASSPIEGVGYTF.